What follows are 5 T cell receptor beta chains derived from one specimen sequenced in a study of cytomegalovirus exposure and HLA in healthy donors. Method: immunoSEQ multiplex PCR; TCRdb's copy keeps in-frame clones and lacks some. The table has about 130,000 clones, just under 90% seen once. Input material: PBMCs. The receptors were gathered from a woman aged 30 to 39 in good health and CMV-seropositive.

This clone was seen a few times. The chain's CDR3 is CASAQGHNQPQHF. The CDR3, as DNA: TGTGCCAGCGCACAGGGGCACAATCAGCCCCAGCATTTT. The chain carries TRBV18 and TRBJ1-5, with 7 bases that match TRBD1. The CDR3 covers 13 residues. The V and J ends lost 8 bases and 3 bases, in that order; junction bases with no gene match: 4. CDR1 and CDR2 (germline): KGHSH, LQKENI.

The rearrangement links TRBV4-2 to TRBJ2-3, with a tentative D call TRBD2 (5 bases). The CDR3 consists of 14 residues. CDR1 is LGHNA, CDR2 YNFKEQ, per germline. Trimming took 6 bases from V and 2 from J, leaving 12 bases between them. The CDR3 DNA reads as TGTGCCAGCAGTAAAAGACTAAACACAGATACGCAGTATTTT. Translating gives CASSKRLNTDTQYF.

This chain links TRBV13 with TRBJ1-6; D is unclear. Germline V gives CDR1 PRHDT, CDR2 FYEKMQ (reference sequence). Trimming took 2 bases from V and 4 from J, leaving 12 bases between them. CDR3 length: 16 residues. CDR3 sequence reads: CASSLFTPKYNSPLHF. The CDR3 nucleotides are TGTGCCAGCAGCTTATTTACTCCTAAATATAATTCACCCCTCCACTTT.

This rearrangement joins TRBV19 to TRBJ2-3; D is perhaps TRBD2 (5 bases). Deletions cut 5 bases from V and 0 bases from J, with 15 bases between. CDR3 length equals 16 residues. CDR1 is LNHDA, CDR2 SQIVND, per germline (reference sequence). CDR3 nucleotide sequence: TGTGCCAGTAGTCCCATACTAGTCCTTAGCACAGATACGCAGTATTTT. This gives the protein CASSPILVLSTDTQYF.

The rearrangement links TRBV28 to TRBJ1-1, with D possibly matching TRBD1 (5 bases). The CDR3 length is 16 residues. The germline V gene encodes CDR1 MDHEN and CDR2 SYDVKM. V dropped 4 bases and J dropped 1 base, with 16 bases sitting between them. The chain's CDR3 is CASSWSRGRANTEAFF. In DNA, the CDR3 is TGTGCCAGCAGTTGGTCAAGGGGTCGGGCGAACACTGAAGCTTTCTTT.